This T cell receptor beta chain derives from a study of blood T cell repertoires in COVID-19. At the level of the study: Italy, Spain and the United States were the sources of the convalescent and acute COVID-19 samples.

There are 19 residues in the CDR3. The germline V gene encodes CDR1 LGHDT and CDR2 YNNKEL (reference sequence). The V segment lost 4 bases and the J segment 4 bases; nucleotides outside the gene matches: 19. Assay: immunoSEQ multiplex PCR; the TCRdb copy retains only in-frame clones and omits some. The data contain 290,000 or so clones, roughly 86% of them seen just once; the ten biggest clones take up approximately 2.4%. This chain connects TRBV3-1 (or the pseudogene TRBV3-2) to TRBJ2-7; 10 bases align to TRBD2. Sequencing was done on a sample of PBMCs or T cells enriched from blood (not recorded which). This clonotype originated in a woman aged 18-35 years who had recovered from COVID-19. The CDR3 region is CASSRSDLAGVRGPYEQYF. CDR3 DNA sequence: TGTGCCAGCAGCCGAAGTGATCTAGCGGGAGTTAGGGGGCCTTACGAGCAGTACTTC.